The entry below gives a single T cell receptor beta chain sequence along with its context. Repertoires were generated with immunoSEQ multiplex PCR, while TCRdb's copy carries only in-frame clones and drops some. The sample contains 200,000 to 250,000 clones, about 83% of which appear only once. This CDR3 contains 15 residues. Germline lookup yields CDR1 SGDLS and CDR2 YYNGEE. Trimming removed 0 bases at V and 7 bases at J, with 14 bases between. The data were taken from a study of blood T cell repertoires in COVID-19. The receptor was isolated from a woman in her twenties or thirties with COVID-19, enrolled during active disease. V is TRBV9 and J is TRBJ2-1; the D gene is possibly TRBD2 (6 bases). Sequencing used peripheral blood. CDR3 in DNA: TGTGCCAGCAGCGTAGGGGGCCGACGGGGGAATGAGCAGTTCTTC. Protein sequence: CASSVGGRRGNEQFF.